These 8 T cell receptor beta chains came from one sample sequenced in a study of T cell repertoires in cytomegalovirus infection. For these receptors, no antigen is known. TCRdb recomputed calls from the reads with MiXCR, one row per CDR3 protein. The sample contains about 900,000 distinct CDR3 sequences, 30% to 40% of which appear only once. The material sequenced was cultured CD8+ T cells from PBMCs, taken from culture after CMV antigen stimulation. These receptors were collected from a human donor in good health (CMV status not recorded). Some clones in this sample may be carry-over from other donors' samples.

This clonotype has just a few counts. The chain uses TRBV12-3 or TRBV12-4 and TRBJ2-3, with TRBD2 as a possible D gene (5 bases). CDR3 size: 11 residues. V was cut by 1 base and J by 14 bases, with 10 bases left in between. CDR3 protein: CASSLGPRGYF. For the CDR3, the DNA is TGTGCCAGCAGTTTAGGTCCCCGGGGGTATTTT.

As concerns this clonotype: With a much larger clone just one base away, this may be a read error. J is TRBJ2-5 and V is TRBV7-2; 9 nucleotides line up with TRBD2. The V segment lost 4 bases and the J segment 5 bases; nucleotides outside the gene matches: 8. This CDR3 contains 15 residues. The germline gives CDR1 SGHTA, CDR2 FQGNSA. The CDR3, as DNA: TGTGCCAGCAGCTATACAGCGGGGGGTGACGAGACCCAGTACTTC. Translation gives CASSYTAGGDETQYF.

V gene TRBV19 combines with J gene TRBJ2-3; possible D gene TRBD2, 5 bases. The germline gives CDR1 LNHDA, CDR2 SQIVND (reference sequence). This CDR3 region has 13 residues. Between the trimmed V and J ends, which lost 7 bases and 3 bases, there was a span of 11 bases. CDR3 sequence (DNA): TGTGCCAGTAACGAGGGTTTGACAGATACGCAGTATTTT. This encodes CASNEGLTDTQYF.

The chain employs TRBV19 and TRBJ2-1; 11 nucleotides agree with TRBD1. This CDR3 comprises 15 residues. The germline V gene has CDR1 LNHDA and CDR2 SQIVND (reference sequence). V was clipped by 4 bases and J by 6 bases; unmatched bases: 5. The CDR3 nucleotides are TGTGCCAGTAGTACCCCCGGGACAGGGGGCAATGAGCAGTTCTTC. Translation: CASSTPGTGGNEQFF.

This rearrangement joins TRBV6-9 to TRBJ2-5; 9 nucleotides line up with TRBD2. Unmatched junction bases numbered 8, after V lost 8 bases and J lost 4 bases. The germline V gene encodes CDR1 MNHGY and CDR2 SVAAGI. The CDR3 covers 14 residues. The CDR3 region is CASGCGGAGETQYF. CDR3 DNA: TGTGCCAGCGGTTGCGGGGGGGCGGGAGAGACCCAGTACTTC.

V and J are TRBV6-2 or TRBV6-3 and TRBJ2-2; 7 bases agree with TRBD2. CDR1 and CDR2 from the germline V gene are MNHEY and SVGEGT. The CDR3 runs 17 residues. The V gene end was trimmed by 8 bases and the J gene end by 0 bases; junction bases not matched to a gene: 12. DNA for the CDR3: TGTGCCAGCTTTAGTTGGGGGGGAAAAACGAACACCGGGGAGCTGTTTTTT. Translated, it gives CASFSWGGKTNTGELFF.

This clonotype was seen repeatedly, ten times or more. The chain has TRBV6-1 and TRBJ2-5; D remains unclear. Trimming shortened V by 1 base and J by 1 base, and 10 bases separated the two germline ends. The CDR3 is made up of 15 amino acids. Looked up from germline, CDR1 is MNHNS and CDR2 is SASEGT. The CDR3 DNA is TGTGCCAGCAGTGAAGGAAACGGGTCCCAAGAGACCCAGTACTTC. As protein: CASSEGNGSQETQYF.

This clonotype was recorded at least ten times. V usage is TRBV7-6 and J usage is TRBJ2-5; D not resolved. Trimming shortened V by 0 bases and J by 4 bases, and 3 bases separated the two germline ends. The CDR3 consists of 12 residues. Germline V lookup: CDR1 SGHVS, CDR2 FNYEAQ. The CDR3 sequence is CASSLALETQYF. In DNA form, the CDR3 reads TGTGCCAGCAGCTTAGCTCTAGAGACCCAGTACTTC. Full variable domain (remainder filled in from reference TRBV7-6 and TRBJ2-5): GAGVSQSPRYKVTKRGQDVALRCDPISGHVSLYWYRQALGQGPEFLTYFNYEAQQDKSGLPNDRFSAERPEGSISTLTIQRTEQRDSAMYRCASSLALETQYFGPGTRLLVL.